The rows below give T cell receptor beta chains drawn from one sample of a study of cytomegalovirus exposure and HLA in healthy donors. The method was immunoSEQ multiplex PCR; TCRdb's version includes in-frame clones alone and lacks a portion of them. The table records roughly 150,000 clones, roughly 80% of them present only once. Material: PBMCs. These receptors were collected from a male donor in good health and CMV-seropositive. CDR3s include the opening cysteine and the closing phenylalanine or tryptophan. The order of the fields is D gene, J gene, clone size, V gene, CDR3 protein, CDR3 DNA. A D gene is named only where the DNA matches it firmly. Size tells how often a clone was seen (once, few, many) or the class of an expanded clone, and some rows leave it out.

d_call: TRBD1
j_call: TRBJ1-2
clone_size: -
v_call: TRBV18
cdr3_aa: CASSPEGTGNYGYTF
cdr3_nt: TGTGCCAGCTCACCGGAAGGGACAGGGAACTATGGCTACACCTTC

d_call: -
j_call: TRBJ2-7
clone_size: -
v_call: TRBV11-3
cdr3_aa: CASSRDFSAEQYF
cdr3_nt: TGTGCCAGCAGCAGGGACTTTTCCGCAGAGCAGTACTTC

d_call: -
j_call: TRBJ1-2
clone_size: -
v_call: TRBV18
cdr3_aa: CASSPTGLLGGYTF
cdr3_nt: TGTGCCAGCTCACCAACAGGGTTGTTAGGTGGCTACACCTTC

d_call: -
j_call: TRBJ2-7
clone_size: -
v_call: TRBV28
cdr3_aa: CASSSTGTSTEQYF
cdr3_nt: TGTGCCAGCAGTTCCACCGGGACATCGACCGAGCAGTACTTC

d_call: TRBD1
j_call: TRBJ2-5
clone_size: -
v_call: TRBV6-5
cdr3_aa: CASSYGTGYQETQYF
cdr3_nt: TGTGCCAGCAGTTACGGGACAGGGTACCAAGAGACCCAGTACTTC

d_call: TRBD1
j_call: TRBJ2-7
clone_size: -
v_call: TRBV7-2
cdr3_aa: CASSSRTGVYEQYF
cdr3_nt: TGTGCCAGCAGCTCGAGGACAGGGGTCTACGAGCAGTACTTC

d_call: TRBD1
j_call: TRBJ1-6
clone_size: -
v_call: TRBV30
cdr3_aa: CASTGSSSYNSPLHF
cdr3_nt: TGTGCCTCGACAGGGTCGAGCTCCTATAATTCACCCCTCCACTTT

d_call: TRBD2
j_call: TRBJ2-7
clone_size: -
v_call: TRBV5-1
cdr3_aa: CASSPGTSGSLHEQYF
cdr3_nt: TGCGCCAGCAGCCCCGGGACTAGCGGATCCCTACACGAGCAGTACTTC

d_call: TRBD1
j_call: TRBJ1-2
clone_size: -
v_call: TRBV6-1
cdr3_aa: CASIPGQLSVGYTF
cdr3_nt: TGTGCCAGCATACCGGGACAGCTGAGCGTTGGCTACACCTTC

d_call: TRBD1
j_call: TRBJ1-1
clone_size: -
v_call: TRBV18
cdr3_aa: CASSPRLGTGAEGTEAFF
cdr3_nt: TGTGCCAGCTCACCGAGGCTTGGGACAGGGGCGGAGGGCACTGAAGCTTTCTTT

d_call: -
j_call: TRBJ1-3
clone_size: once
v_call: TRBV19
cdr3_aa: CASSIHGNTIYF
cdr3_nt: TGTGCCAGTAGTATCCATGGAAACACCATATATTTT

d_call: -
j_call: TRBJ2-3
clone_size: -
v_call: TRBV27
cdr3_aa: CASGSSGTDTQYF
cdr3_nt: TGTGCCAGCGGTTCTAGCGGCACAGATACGCAGTATTTT

d_call: -
j_call: TRBJ2-1
clone_size: -
v_call: TRBV6-1
cdr3_aa: CASRQVSYNEQFF
cdr3_nt: TGTGCCAGCAGACAGGTATCCTACAATGAGCAGTTCTTC

d_call: TRBD2
j_call: TRBJ2-3
clone_size: -
v_call: TRBV7-2
cdr3_aa: CASSPDLGGGVRDTQYF
cdr3_nt: TGTGCCAGCAGCCCAGACCTCGGCGGGGGGGTTAGAGATACGCAGTATTTT

d_call: TRBD1
j_call: TRBJ1-1
clone_size: few
v_call: TRBV10-3
cdr3_aa: CAVHRGLNTEAFF
cdr3_nt: TGTGCCGTTCACAGGGGGTTGAACACTGAAGCTTTCTTT

d_call: -
j_call: TRBJ1-2
clone_size: once
v_call: TRBV6-6
cdr3_aa: CASSPRGLYGYTF
cdr3_nt: TGTGCCAGCAGTCCTCGGGGACTCTATGGCTACACCTTC

d_call: TRBD1
j_call: TRBJ1-5
clone_size: -
v_call: TRBV7-8
cdr3_aa: CLRDREGNQPQHF
cdr3_nt: TGTTTAAGGGACAGGGAGGGCAATCAGCCCCAGCATTTT

d_call: -
j_call: TRBJ1-1
clone_size: -
v_call: TRBV7-2
cdr3_aa: CASAEGMNTEAFF
cdr3_nt: TGTGCCAGCGCGGAGGGGATGAACACTGAAGCTTTCTTT

d_call: TRBD2
j_call: TRBJ2-2
clone_size: -
v_call: TRBV13
cdr3_aa: CASSPAGGTGELFF
cdr3_nt: TGTGCCAGCAGCCCAGCGGGGGGCACCGGGGAGCTGTTTTTT

d_call: TRBD2
j_call: TRBJ2-1
clone_size: few
v_call: TRBV4-3
cdr3_aa: CASSQFSGGTYNEQFF
cdr3_nt: TGCGCCAGCAGCCAATTTAGCGGGGGAACATACAATGAGCAGTTCTTC

d_call: -
j_call: TRBJ1-1
clone_size: -
v_call: TRBV10-2
cdr3_aa: CASSEVQAREAFF
cdr3_nt: TGCGCCAGCAGTGAGGTACAGGCTCGTGAAGCTTTCTTT

d_call: -
j_call: TRBJ1-2
clone_size: once
v_call: TRBV6-5
cdr3_aa: CASSYPGYGYTF
cdr3_nt: TGTGCCAGCAGTTACCCAGGCTATGGCTACACCTTC

d_call: TRBD2
j_call: TRBJ2-3
clone_size: few
v_call: TRBV9
cdr3_aa: CASSVDGGSGRVADTQYF
cdr3_nt: TGTGCCAGCAGCGTAGACGGGGGAAGCGGGAGGGTAGCAGATACGCAGTATTTT

d_call: -
j_call: TRBJ1-2
clone_size: few
v_call: TRBV5-1
cdr3_aa: CASSQTGDGGYTF
cdr3_nt: TGCGCCAGCAGCCAGACGGGGGACGGGGGCTACACCTTC

d_call: -
j_call: TRBJ1-2
clone_size: once
v_call: TRBV25-1
cdr3_aa: CASRPAWGRGYGYTF
cdr3_nt: TGTGCCAGCAGGCCCGCTTGGGGTCGGGGCTATGGCTACACCTTC

d_call: -
j_call: TRBJ2-1
clone_size: -
v_call: TRBV28
cdr3_aa: CATQGGISYNEQFF
cdr3_nt: TGTGCCACCCAGGGCGGGATCTCCTACAATGAGCAGTTCTTC

d_call: -
j_call: TRBJ1-4
clone_size: -
v_call: TRBV18
cdr3_aa: CASQRGRDEKLFF
cdr3_nt: TGTGCCAGCCAGCGGGGTCGGGATGAAAAACTGTTTTTT

d_call: -
j_call: TRBJ2-5
clone_size: once
v_call: TRBV27
cdr3_aa: CASQVWGRETQYF
cdr3_nt: TGTGCCAGCCAAGTTTGGGGGCGGGAGACCCAGTACTTC

d_call: TRBD2
j_call: TRBJ2-1
clone_size: few
v_call: TRBV5-4
cdr3_aa: CASKDRAGGPGNEQFF
cdr3_nt: TGTGCCAGCAAGGATCGAGCGGGAGGGCCGGGCAATGAGCAGTTCTTC

d_call: -
j_call: TRBJ2-7
clone_size: -
v_call: TRBV23-1
cdr3_aa: CASSPPGDHGYEQYF
cdr3_nt: TGCGCCAGCAGTCCCCCGGGGGACCATGGGTACGAGCAGTACTTC

d_call: TRBD1
j_call: TRBJ1-3
clone_size: few
v_call: TRBV18
cdr3_aa: CASSPLGTGVLSGNTIYF
cdr3_nt: TGTGCCAGCTCACCACTGGGGACAGGGGTCCTCTCTGGAAACACCATATATTTT

d_call: -
j_call: TRBJ2-7
clone_size: -
v_call: TRBV7-2
cdr3_aa: CASSPRGGLNEQYF
cdr3_nt: TGTGCCAGCAGCCCCCGCGGAGGGCTCAACGAGCAGTACTTC

d_call: TRBD2
j_call: TRBJ2-3
clone_size: -
v_call: TRBV9
cdr3_aa: CASSVKASGGSTDTQYF
cdr3_nt: TGTGCCAGCAGCGTCAAGGCTAGCGGGGGCAGCACAGATACGCAGTATTTT

d_call: -
j_call: TRBJ2-1
clone_size: -
v_call: TRBV19
cdr3_aa: CASTGDYNEQFF
cdr3_nt: TGTGCCAGTACGGGGGACTACAATGAGCAGTTCTTC

d_call: TRBD1
j_call: TRBJ2-7
clone_size: few
v_call: TRBV27
cdr3_aa: CASSHPGRGLNEQYF
cdr3_nt: TGTGCCAGCTCACATCCAGGCAGGGGGTTAAACGAGCAGTACTTC

d_call: TRBD1
j_call: TRBJ2-2
clone_size: -
v_call: TRBV5-1
cdr3_aa: CASSFWTGANTGELFF
cdr3_nt: TGCGCCAGCAGCTTCTGGACAGGGGCGAACACCGGGGAGCTGTTTTTT

d_call: TRBD1
j_call: TRBJ2-1
clone_size: -
v_call: TRBV5-1
cdr3_aa: CASRPDRDSSFF
cdr3_nt: TGCGCCAGCAGGCCCGATAGGGACAGTTCGTTCTTC

d_call: -
j_call: TRBJ1-3
clone_size: few
v_call: TRBV4-2
cdr3_aa: CASSQGQQVSGNTIYF
cdr3_nt: TGTGCCAGCAGCCAAGGTCAGCAGGTCTCTGGAAACACCATATATTTT

d_call: -
j_call: TRBJ2-1
clone_size: -
v_call: TRBV27
cdr3_aa: CASSAAAGPLSYNEQFF
cdr3_nt: TGTGCCAGCAGTGCCGCCGCGGGGCCACTCTCCTACAATGAGCAGTTCTTC

d_call: TRBD1
j_call: TRBJ1-2
clone_size: -
v_call: TRBV6-1
cdr3_aa: CASSEALPGQGFGYTF
cdr3_nt: TGTGCCAGCAGTGAAGCGCTCCCTGGACAGGGCTTTGGCTACACCTTC

d_call: -
j_call: TRBJ2-1
clone_size: few
v_call: TRBV28
cdr3_aa: CASSEIGTSREQFF
cdr3_nt: TGTGCCAGCAGTGAGATCGGGACTTCTCGGGAGCAGTTCTTC

d_call: TRBD1
j_call: TRBJ2-7
clone_size: -
v_call: TRBV28
cdr3_aa: CASCEEGQGKSEQYF
cdr3_nt: TGTGCCAGCTGCGAAGAGGGACAGGGGAAATCCGAGCAGTACTTC

d_call: -
j_call: TRBJ2-5
clone_size: -
v_call: TRBV19
cdr3_aa: CASSIDFSVETQYF
cdr3_nt: TGTGCCAGTAGTATAGATTTCAGTGTGGAGACCCAGTACTTC

d_call: -
j_call: TRBJ2-7
clone_size: few
v_call: TRBV6-1
cdr3_aa: CASSERRDYEQYF
cdr3_nt: TGTGCCAGCAGTGAAAGGAGGGACTACGAGCAGTACTTC

d_call: TRBD1
j_call: TRBJ2-1
clone_size: -
v_call: TRBV7-2
cdr3_aa: CASSQLQGYNEQFF
cdr3_nt: TGTGCCAGCAGCCAATTACAGGGGTACAATGAGCAGTTCTTC

d_call: TRBD2
j_call: TRBJ2-2
clone_size: -
v_call: TRBV4-3
cdr3_aa: CASSQDRLAGAANTGELFF
cdr3_nt: TGCGCCAGCAGCCAAGATAGGCTAGCGGGGGCCGCGAACACCGGGGAGCTGTTTTTT

d_call: -
j_call: TRBJ1-4
clone_size: few
v_call: TRBV18
cdr3_aa: CASSPPGVTNEKLFF
cdr3_nt: TGTGCCAGCTCACCGCCAGGGGTGACTAATGAAAAACTGTTTTTT

d_call: -
j_call: TRBJ2-3
clone_size: few
v_call: TRBV7-9
cdr3_aa: CASGRGRTQYF
cdr3_nt: TGTGCCAGCGGACGGGGGAGGACGCAGTATTTT

d_call: TRBD1
j_call: TRBJ1-4
clone_size: -
v_call: TRBV15
cdr3_aa: CATSRGDRAANEKLFF
cdr3_nt: TGTGCCACCAGCAGAGGAGACAGGGCAGCTAATGAAAAACTGTTTTTT

d_call: -
j_call: TRBJ1-2
clone_size: -
v_call: TRBV28
cdr3_aa: CASSPGTLGYGYTF
cdr3_nt: TGTGCCAGCAGTCCAGGGACATTGGGCTATGGCTACACCTTC

d_call: -
j_call: TRBJ2-4
clone_size: -
v_call: TRBV6-1
cdr3_aa: CASSESGTRENIQYF
cdr3_nt: TGTGCCAGCAGTGAATCGGGAACCCGGGAAAACATTCAGTACTTC

d_call: TRBD2
j_call: TRBJ2-1
clone_size: -
v_call: TRBV7-2
cdr3_aa: CASSLGGGPYYNEQFF
cdr3_nt: TGTGCCAGCAGCTTAGGCGGGGGGCCCTACTACAATGAGCAGTTCTTC

d_call: TRBD1
j_call: TRBJ2-5
clone_size: -
v_call: TRBV6-6
cdr3_aa: CASTPGQGETQYF
cdr3_nt: TGTGCCAGCACCCCGGGACAGGGTGAGACCCAGTACTTC

d_call: -
j_call: TRBJ2-1
clone_size: -
v_call: TRBV7-9
cdr3_aa: CASSPKFEGLVNEQFF
cdr3_nt: TGTGCCAGCAGCCCAAAGTTTGAGGGCCTAGTTAATGAGCAGTTCTTC

d_call: TRBD1
j_call: TRBJ1-2
clone_size: few
v_call: TRBV28
cdr3_aa: CASRTGSHGYTF
cdr3_nt: TGTGCCAGCCGGACAGGGTCCCATGGCTACACCTTC

d_call: -
j_call: TRBJ1-3
clone_size: -
v_call: TRBV5-8
cdr3_aa: CASSLASDFSGNTIYF
cdr3_nt: TGTGCCAGCAGCCTTGCCTCAGACTTCTCTGGAAACACCATATATTTT

d_call: -
j_call: TRBJ1-2
clone_size: -
v_call: TRBV9
cdr3_aa: CASNRDTHNYGYTF
cdr3_nt: TGTGCCAGCAACCGGGACACCCATAACTATGGCTACACCTTC

d_call: -
j_call: TRBJ2-3
clone_size: -
v_call: TRBV25-1
cdr3_aa: CASSELNEQFLYF
cdr3_nt: TGTGCCAGCAGTGAATTAAATGAACAGTTTCTATATTTT

d_call: TRBD1
j_call: TRBJ1-1
clone_size: -
v_call: TRBV7-9
cdr3_aa: CASSLATGGRGNTEAFF
cdr3_nt: TGTGCCAGCAGCTTAGCCACAGGGGGCCGGGGGAACACTGAAGCTTTCTTT